This entry concerns a single T cell receptor (beta chain). Its antigen is undetermined. The CDR3 covers 15 residues. The V end was cut by 4 bases, the J end by 0 bases, with 11 bases between. Germline V gene data show CDR1 as SGHRS and CDR2 as YFSETQ. TCRdb keeps only in-frame clones here, not all; method: immunoSEQ multiplex PCR. The clone table shows around 140,000 clones, with the ten largest holding over 2%. The entry originates in a study of T cell responses to AZD1222 COVID-19 vaccine. Study-wide results and caveats: Unmutated variant regions are reportedly targeted by nearly half of spike-specific TCRs. Clonal diversity may have been underestimated in mostly white British donors.

This receptor was taken from an adult in good health. The genes are TRBV5-1 and TRBJ1-3; weak D call: TRBD1 (6 bases). Sequenced material: peripheral blood. CDR3 in DNA: TGCGCCAGCAGCCTGGGACAAAGCTCTGGAAACACCATATATTTT. Protein sequence: CASSLGQSSGNTIYF.